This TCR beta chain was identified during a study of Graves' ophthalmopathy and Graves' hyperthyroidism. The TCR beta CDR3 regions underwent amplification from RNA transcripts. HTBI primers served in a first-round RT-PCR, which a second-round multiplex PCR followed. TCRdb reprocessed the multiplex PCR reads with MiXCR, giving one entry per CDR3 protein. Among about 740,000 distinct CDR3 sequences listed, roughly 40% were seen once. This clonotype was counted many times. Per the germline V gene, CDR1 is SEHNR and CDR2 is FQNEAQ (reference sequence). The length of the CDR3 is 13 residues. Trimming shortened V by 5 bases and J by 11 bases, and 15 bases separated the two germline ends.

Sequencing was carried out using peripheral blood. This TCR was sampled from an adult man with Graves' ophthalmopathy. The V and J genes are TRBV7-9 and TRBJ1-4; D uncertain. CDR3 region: CASSQGELDKLFF. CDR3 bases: TGTGCCAGCAGCCAAGGCGAGTTGGATAAACTGTTTTTT.